What follows is one T cell receptor beta chain and its context. Its antigen is not known. This sample is drawn from a study of cytomegalovirus exposure and HLA in healthy donors. Study summary: An earlier analysis found under 130 million unique TCR beta sequences from around 180 million T cells. The study, taken as a whole, reports: With further analysis later on, most CMV-associated TCR beta chains appeared HLA-restricted.

It was with 60 Vbeta and 13 Jbeta primers that the PCR ran. The assay was immunoSEQ multiplex PCR, and TCRdb's table has in-frame clones only and misses some. The sample has some 150,000 clones, roughly four fifths seen once. This CDR3 is 14 amino acids long. Trimming took off 4 bases at V and 2 bases at J, with 13 bases between the two ends. Germline-derived CDR1 and CDR2 are SGHRS and YFSETQ. The sequenced sample was PBMCs. This TCR derives from a woman in her forties in good health and CMV-seronegative. The genes are TRBV5-1 and TRBJ2-7, with D perhaps TRBD1 (6 bases). The CDR3 coding sequence is TGCGCCAGCAGCCAACAGGGTACCCCCTACGAGCAGTACTTC. It translates to CASSQQGTPYEQYF.